The text below deals with one TCR beta chain. The data originate from a study of T cells in lung cancer brain metastases. Germline assignment: CDR1 SQVTM and CDR2 ANQGSEA. Trimming removed 4 bases at V and 5 bases at J, with 18 bases between. The CDR3 is made up of 14 amino acids. Marked H&E slides guided macrodissection of tumor areas from about 5 unstained, deparaffinized approximately 9.7 um sections. Sequencing used immunoSEQ multiplex PCR; TCRdb keeps in-frame clones, though not all of them. The data show 3,000 to 4,000 clones, over 80% seen once. This receptor was taken from an older man with non-small cell lung cancer. The rearrangement uses TRBV29-1 and TRBJ2-7; the D gene is possibly TRBD1 (6 bases). The sequenced sample was tumor tissue from the primary lung tumor. CDR3 DNA sequence: TGCAGCGTTGTAACCCGGGACATCCCCAACGAGCAGTACTTC. Its protein product is CSVVTRDIPNEQYF.